The rows below give T cell receptor beta chains drawn from one sample of a study of CD8+ T cells in alopecia areata. Sequencing was performed with immunoSEQ multiplex PCR; in TCRdb, only in-frame clones are kept and a portion is missing. The sample shows 270,000 or so clones, roughly 50% of them seen only once. This sample comprised CD4+ T cells sorted from blood, obtained at week 24, from a patient treated with tofacitinib. The receptors here all came from a human donor with alopecia areata. Both conserved end residues are part of each CDR3. Each record gives: J gene, V gene, D gene, CDR3 DNA, CDR3 protein. A D gene is named only where the DNA matches it firmly.

>TRBJ1-1|TRBV18|TRBD1
TGTGCCAGCTCACACGGACAGGGTCAAGCTTTCTTT
CASSHGQGQAFF
>TRBJ2-5|TRBV9|.
TGTGCCAGCAGCGGACGGACAGCAGATGGGACCCAGTACTTC
CASSGRTADGTQYF
>TRBJ1-3|TRBV6-5|.
TGTGCCAGCAGTTACTCCGGCAGACTCTCTGGAAACACCATATATTTT
CASSYSGRLSGNTIYF
>TRBJ1-5|TRBV6-1|.
TGTGCCAGCAGTGATGGCACGAGGAGCAATCAGCCCCAGCATTTT
CASSDGTRSNQPQHF
>TRBJ2-4|TRBV5-1|.
TGCGCCAGCAGGGGAGAAGGACTGGCTCAAGGAAACATTCAGTACTTC
CASRGEGLAQGNIQYF
>TRBJ1-2|TRBV30|.
TGTGCTAAGTTATATCGGGGATATGGCTACACCTTC
CAKLYRGYGYTF
>TRBJ1-5|TRBV4-1|TRBD1
TGCGCCAGCAGCCAAGAGACAGGGACCAGGCAGCCCCAGCATTTT
CASSQETGTRQPQHF
>TRBJ2-1|TRBV29-1|TRBD2
TGCAGCGTTGCTAGCGGGGGGAACTCCTACAATGAGCAGTTCTTC
CSVASGGNSYNEQFF
>TRBJ1-2|TRBV7-2|.
TGTGCCAGCAGCCTTAGCCAGGCCCTTAGCTATGGCTACACCTTC
CASSLSQALSYGYTF
>TRBJ2-5|TRBV29-1|TRBD1
TGCAGCGTTGATGGGGGAGCAGGGGGCGTCGAGACCCAGTACTTC
CSVDGGAGGVETQYF